This T cell receptor (beta chain) came from a study of blood T cell repertoires in COVID-19. Trimming removed 5 bases from V and 2 bases from J; junction bases left unmatched: 4. Germline loops: CDR1 SGHTA, CDR2 FQGNSA. This CDR3 has 15 residues. The assay was immunoSEQ multiplex PCR, and TCRdb's table has in-frame clones only and misses some. This sample has approximately 100,000 clones, with under 85% found just once. The chain uses TRBV7-2 and TRBJ2-3; 10 bases agree with TRBD1. The TCR was taken from a human donor in a cohort sampled during active COVID-19. Sample: peripheral blood. The CDR3 region is CASSRDRGLTDTQYF. For the CDR3, the DNA is TGTGCCAGCAGCCGGGACAGGGGCCTCACAGATACGCAGTATTTT.